One and the same sample provided the 4 T cell receptor beta chains below, sequenced in a study. TCRdb ran MiXCR on the RT-PCR reads and lists one entry per CDR3 protein. The repertoire has hundreds of thousands of distinct CDR3 sequences, 14% of them found once; the top ten carry 3.6%. Sequencing was carried out using memory CD4+ T cells from blood. These receptors were taken from a female donor in good health, serving as a healthy control.

This clonotype was found a few times. The chain recombines TRBV7-8 with TRBJ2-5; D is possibly TRBD1 or TRBD2 (5 bases each). CDR3 length: 14 amino acids. The V gene's germline CDR1 is SGHVS and CDR2 FQNEAQ. Trimming left V 4 bases short and J 2 bases short, with 11 bases between. The CDR3 DNA is TGTGCCAGCAGCTCGTCCGGGACGCAAGAGACCCAGTACTTC. It specifies CASSSSGTQETQYF.

The chain carries TRBV30 and TRBJ2-5; possibly TRBD1 for D (7 bases). Germline lookup yields CDR1 GTSNPN and CDR2 SVGIG (reference sequence). This CDR3 is built from 11 residues. The CDR3, as DNA: TGTGTCAGGGGGGTAGGGGAGACCCAGTACTTC. Encoded protein: CVRGVGETQYF.

The chain couples TRBV7-2 to TRBJ1-3; D gene uncertain. Trimming removed 2 bases at V and 3 bases at J, with 5 bases between. Germline V gene data show CDR1 as SGHTA and CDR2 as FQGNSA. The CDR3 spans 13 residues. In nucleotides, the CDR3 is TGTGCCAGCAGCTTATCGTTTGGAAACACCATATATTTT. As protein: CASSLSFGNTIYF. Supplemented by reference TRBV7-2 and TRBJ1-3, the full variable domain reads GAGVSQSPSNKVTEKGKDVELRCDPISGHTALYWYRQSLGQGLEFLIYFQGNSAPDKSGLPSDRFSAERTGGSVSTLTIQRTQQEDSAVYLCASSLSFGNTIYFGEGSWLTVV.

V is TRBV19 and J is TRBJ1-3; 7 bases agree with TRBD1. Germline V gene sequence: CDR1 LNHDA, CDR2 SQIVND (reference sequence). This CDR3 contains 15 residues. V lost 7 bases to trimming and J lost 2 bases; unmatched junction nucleotides: 8. The CDR3 DNA follows: TGTGCCAGTACCCTCGACAGGGCTGCTGGAAACACCATATATTTT. Amino acid sequence: CASTLDRAAGNTIYF.